These 24 T cell receptor beta chains were all obtained from the same sample, sequenced in a study of blood T cell repertoires in COVID-19. Sequencing was performed with immunoSEQ multiplex PCR; in TCRdb, only in-frame clones are kept and a portion is missing. Of tens of thousands of clones listed, 85% to 90% are singletons. Specimen: peripheral blood. The source of these receptors is a man between 45 and 60 years old with acute or convalescent COVID-19.

The genes are TRBV3-1 (or the pseudogene TRBV3-2) and TRBJ2-7, with D unresolved. From germline, CDR1 is LGHDT and CDR2 YNNKEL (reference sequence). The V gene lost 6 bases and the J gene lost 4 bases, with 16 bases spanning the gap. The CDR3 has 14 residues. CDR3 sequence: CASSPTGVMYEQYF. CDR3 DNA: TGTGCCAGCAGTCCTACGGGTGTTATGTACGAGCAGTACTTC.

The J gene is TRBJ2-3, the V gene TRBV5-1; D may be TRBD2 (6 bases). The CDR3 totals 15 residues. Germline assignment: CDR1 SGHRS and CDR2 YFSETQ. The germline V and J ends were trimmed by 0 bases and 2 bases, with 10 bases remaining between them. The chain's CDR3 is CASSLDRRDTDTQYF. The CDR3 nucleotides read TGCGCCAGCAGCTTGGACAGGAGGGACACAGATACGCAGTATTTT.

This chain joins TRBV6-5 and TRBJ2-7; TRBD1 is a possible D gene (6 bases). The CDR3 totals 12 residues. Trimming pared 5 bases from V and 4 bases from J, leaving 9 bases between. The germline V gene has CDR1 MNHEY and CDR2 SVGAGI. CDR3 sequence reads: CASSQDRYEQYF. The CDR3 nucleotides are TGTGCCAGCAGTCAGGACAGATACGAGCAGTACTTC.

The chain couples TRBV3-1 (or the pseudogene TRBV3-2) to TRBJ2-5; TRBD1 is a possible D gene (5 bases). The V and J ends lost 3 bases and 7 bases respectively, with 12 bases between them. There are 13 residues in the CDR3. The germline V gene encodes CDR1 LGHDT and CDR2 YNNKEL (reference sequence). CDR3 coding DNA: TGTGCCAGCAGCCAGTATAGGGGTGCGACCCAGTACTTC. It is translated as CASSQYRGATQYF.

This clone occurred a few times. The gene calls are TRBV21-1 and TRBJ1-3. TRBV21-1 is a listed pseudogene. The length of the CDR3 is 16 residues. In DNA form, the CDR3 reads TGTGCCAGCAGCCACGGTGGCGGCCGCCAGGGAAACACCATATATTTT. Protein product: CASSHGGGRQGNTIYF.

The rearrangement uses TRBV7-9 and TRBJ1-1, with 7 positions matching TRBD1. In germline, CDR1 is SEHNR, CDR2 FQNEAQ (reference sequence). Trimming at V came to 5 bases and at J to 3 bases, leaving 9 bases not matched to a gene. This CDR3 spans 15 amino acids. This CDR3 is CASSPNDRVDTEAFF. The CDR3 nucleotides are TGTGCCAGCAGCCCTAACGACAGGGTGGACACTGAAGCTTTCTTT.

About this clone: Because the CDR3's place on the DNA is in doubt, the DNA is left out and the CDR3 is given as listed by TCRdb. The rearrangement joins TRBV6-5 to TRBJ1-3. The CDR3 comprises 13 residues, both ends counted. Germline lookup yields CDR1 MNHEY and CDR2 SVGAGI. This CDR3 reads CASSSGFGNTIYF.

In this sample, this clone turned up once. The rearrangement uses TRBV6-6 and TRBJ1-2; D might be TRBD1 (6 bases). Trimming removed 4 bases from V and 4 bases from J, with 13 bases in between. This CDR3 is built from 14 residues. Germline CDR1 reads MNHNY; CDR2 reads SVGAGI (reference sequence). The CDR3 loop reads CASSSTQGSYGYTF. CDR3 sequence (DNA): TGTGCCAGCAGTTCGACTCAGGGGAGCTATGGCTACACCTTC.

This clone showed up just a few times. V is TRBV6-2 or TRBV6-3 and J is TRBJ2-5; 9 bases agree with TRBD2. Trimming took 6 bases from V and 4 from J; bases not matched to a gene: 9. Germline V gene sequence: CDR1 MNHEY, CDR2 SVGEGT. The CDR3 sequence is 15 residues long. The CDR3 protein is CASSSGRGGPETQYF. The CDR3 region has the DNA TGTGCCAGCAGCTCTGGGCGGGGGGGCCCAGAGACCCAGTACTTC.

CDR3 protein: CASSEQGWVSGNTIYF. DNA of the CDR3: TGTGCCAGCAGTGAACAGGGGTGGGTCTCTGGAAACACCATATATTTT. V usage is TRBV2 and J usage is TRBJ1-3; maybe TRBD1 (6 bases). The CDR3 has 16 residues. The germline V gene has CDR1 SNHLY and CDR2 FYNNEI. Trimming shortened V by 2 bases and J by 0 bases, and 11 bases separated the two germline ends.

The chain links TRBV30 to TRBJ1-1; 7 nucleotides line up with TRBD1. V shed 3 bases and J 3 bases; nucleotides not matched to a gene: 1. Per the germline V gene, CDR1 is GTSNPN and CDR2 is SVGIG (reference sequence). CDR3 length equals 12 residues. The DNA of the CDR3 is TGTGCCTGGAGCAGGGGGTACACTGAAGCTTTCTTT. Residues: CAWSRGYTEAFF.

This sequence joins TRBV6-5 and TRBJ2-5; the D is unclear. The CDR3 loop spans 13 amino acids. Trimming stripped 2 bases from V and 1 base from J, with 5 bases between. Germline V gene lookup returns CDR1 MNHEY and CDR2 SVGAGI. The CDR3 is CASSYNSQETQYF. Here the CDR3 DNA reads TGTGCCAGCAGTTACAACAGCCAAGAGACCCAGTACTTC.

The chain carries TRBV6-5 and TRBJ1-2; D ambiguous. Germline lookup yields CDR1 MNHEY and CDR2 SVGAGI. The CDR3 extends over 11 amino acids. Trimming stripped 8 bases from V and 5 bases from J, with 9 bases between. In DNA, the CDR3 is TGTGCCAGCGTGCGCGAATATGGCTACACCTTC. Translating it yields CASVREYGYTF.

The genes are TRBV11-2 and TRBJ2-3; no definite D call. CDR3 length: 13 residues. CDR1 is SGHAT and CDR2 is FQNNGV in the germline V gene. Trimming left V 2 bases short and J 2 bases short, with 5 bases between. For the CDR3, the DNA is TGTGCCAGCAGCTTATCTGTCACAGATACGCAGTATTTT. Protein product: CASSLSVTDTQYF.

Written as DNA, the CDR3 is TGTGCCAGTAGTATTTGGGCAGGCTCTGGAAACACCATATATTTT. Translated, it gives CASSIWAGSGNTIYF. This chain joins TRBV19 and TRBJ1-3; the D is unclear. Trimming took 3 bases from V and 0 from J, leaving 9 bases between them. This CDR3 has 15 residues. Germline CDR1 and CDR2: LNHDA and SQIVND (reference sequence). Together with reference TRBV19 and TRBJ1-3, the CDR3 gives the full variable domain: DGGITQSPKYLFRKEGQNVTLSCEQNLNHDAMYWYRQDPGQGLRLIYYSQIVNDFQKGDIAEGYSVSREKKESFPLTVTSAQKNPTAFYLCASSIWAGSGNTIYFGEGSWLTVV.

The rearrangement joins TRBV7-8 to TRBJ1-1; D is possibly TRBD1 (6 bases). CDR1 and CDR2 (germline): SGHVS, FQNEAQ. This CDR3 has 15 residues. V was pared by 6 bases and J by 3 bases, with 17 bases between. The CDR3 loop is CASSTYKGGDTEAFF. In nucleotides, the CDR3 is TGTGCCAGCAGTACATACAAGGGGGGGGACACTGAAGCTTTCTTT.

The rearrangement links TRBV6-5 to TRBJ2-7; 9 bases align to TRBD2. Losses at the gene ends were 0 bases for V and 4 bases for J; bases not matched to a gene: 4. This CDR3 is 15 amino acids long. Germline values: CDR1 MNHEY, CDR2 SVGAGI. The CDR3 DNA follows: TGTGCCAGCAGTTACTCGGGGCGGGGGGGATACGAGCAGTACTTC. Protein sequence: CASSYSGRGGYEQYF.

DNA for the CDR3: TGTGCCAGCAGCATTAAACCGGGACAGCGGTACTACGAGCAGTACTTC. As protein: CASSIKPGQRYYEQYF. This chain links TRBV21-1 with TRBJ2-7; the table calls TRBD1, which could not be checked here. TRBV21-1 is a pseudogene segment. The CDR3 is 16 amino acids.

The CDR3 coding sequence is TGTGCCAGCAGTTTATCAGACACCTACACTGAAGCTTTCTTT. Encoded protein: CASSLSDTYTEAFF. The chain combines TRBV27 with TRBJ1-1; D gene unclear. Trimming stripped 0 bases from V and 3 bases from J, with 8 bases between. Germline V lookup: CDR1 MNHEY, CDR2 SMNVEV (reference sequence). CDR3 length: 14 residues.

The chain combines TRBV5-4 with TRBJ1-2; 8 bases line up with TRBD1. There are 12 residues in the CDR3. CDR1 is SGHNT, CDR2 YYREEE, per germline (reference sequence). J lost 8 bases, V lost 5 bases, and 5 bases had no gene match. The CDR3 DNA is TGTGCCAGCAGGACAGGGGAAGGAGGCTACACCTTC. This translates into CASRTGEGGYTF.

The chain links TRBV6-6 to TRBJ1-6, with D uncertain. Trimming removed 7 bases at V and 7 bases at J, with 14 bases between. The length of the CDR3 is 14 residues. Germline CDR1 and CDR2: MNHNY and SVGAGI (reference sequence). This CDR3 is CASTQPPGNSPLHF. The CDR3 nucleotides are TGTGCCAGCACCCAGCCCCCCGGGAATTCACCCCTCCACTTT.

The chain carries TRBV7-2 and TRBJ2-1; 9 nucleotides line up with TRBD2. Germline V gene data show CDR1 as SGHTA and CDR2 as FQGNSA. The V and J ends lost 6 bases and 5 bases, in that order; junction bases with no gene match: 8. This CDR3 comprises 15 residues. In DNA form, the CDR3 reads TGTGCCAGCAGAAAAGAGGCGGGAGGGAACAATGAGCAGTTCTTC. Translating gives CASRKEAGGNNEQFF.

The chain employs TRBV4-1 and TRBJ2-2; D is uncertain. CDR1 MGHRA and CDR2 YSYEKL come from the germline V gene. The germline V and J ends were trimmed by 2 bases and 9 bases, with 10 bases remaining between them. This CDR3 region has 13 residues. CDR3 in amino acids: CASSQIRDWELFF. DNA for the CDR3: TGCGCCAGCAGCCAAATCCGCGACTGGGAGCTGTTTTTT.

CDR3: CASSHRGPYEQYF. As DNA, the CDR3 is TGTGCCAGCAGTCACAGGGGTCCCTACGAGCAGTACTTC. V usage is TRBV6-5 and J usage is TRBJ2-7, with 7 positions matching TRBD1. V lost 5 bases and J lost 2; bases outside the gene matches: 3. The CDR3 has 13 amino acids. Germline assignment: CDR1 MNHEY and CDR2 SVGAGI.